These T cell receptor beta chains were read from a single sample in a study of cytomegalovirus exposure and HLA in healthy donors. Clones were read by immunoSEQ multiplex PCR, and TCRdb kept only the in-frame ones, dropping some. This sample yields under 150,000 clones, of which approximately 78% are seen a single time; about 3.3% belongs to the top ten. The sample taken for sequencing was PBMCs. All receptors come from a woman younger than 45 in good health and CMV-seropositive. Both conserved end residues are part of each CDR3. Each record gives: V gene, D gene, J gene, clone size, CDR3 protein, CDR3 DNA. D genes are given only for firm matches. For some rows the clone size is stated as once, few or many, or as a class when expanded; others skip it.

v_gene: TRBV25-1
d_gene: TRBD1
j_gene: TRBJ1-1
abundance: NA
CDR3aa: CASSESSGTGIKNTEAFF
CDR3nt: TGTGCCAGCAGTGAATCTTCAGGGACAGGGATTAAGAACACTGAAGCTTTCTTT

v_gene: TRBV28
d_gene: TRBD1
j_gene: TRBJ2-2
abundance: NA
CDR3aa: CASSQRTGSLTGELFF
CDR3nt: TGTGCCAGCAGTCAAAGGACAGGGAGCCTCACCGGGGAGCTGTTTTTT

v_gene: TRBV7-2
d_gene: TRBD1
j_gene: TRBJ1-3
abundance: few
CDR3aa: CASSPRQGTGNTIYF
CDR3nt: TGTGCCAGCAGCCCCCGACAGGGAACAGGAAACACCATATATTTT

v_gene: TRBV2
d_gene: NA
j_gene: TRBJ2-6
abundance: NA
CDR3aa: CASQGSGANVLTF
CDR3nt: TGTGCCAGTCAGGGCTCTGGGGCCAACGTCCTGACTTTC

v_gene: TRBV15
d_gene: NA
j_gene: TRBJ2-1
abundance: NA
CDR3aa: CATSRGVSVFDEQFF
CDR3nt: TGTGCCACCAGCAGAGGGGTGAGCGTGTTCGATGAGCAGTTCTTC

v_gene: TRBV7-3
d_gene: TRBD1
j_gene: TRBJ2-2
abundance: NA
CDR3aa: CASSRDRGDTGELFF
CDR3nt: TGTGCCAGCAGCCGTGACAGGGGCGACACCGGGGAGCTGTTTTTT

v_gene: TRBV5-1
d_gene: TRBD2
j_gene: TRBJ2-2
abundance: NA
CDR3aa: CASSLGLAGATNTGELFF
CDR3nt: TGCGCCAGCAGCTTGGGGCTAGCGGGGGCCACGAACACCGGGGAGCTGTTTTTT

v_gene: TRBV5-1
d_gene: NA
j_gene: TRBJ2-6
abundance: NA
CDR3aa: CASSTANSGANVLTF
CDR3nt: TGCGCCAGCAGCACAGCAAACTCTGGGGCCAACGTCCTGACTTTC

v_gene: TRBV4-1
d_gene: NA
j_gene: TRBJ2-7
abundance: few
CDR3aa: CASSQVTPNYEQYF
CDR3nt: TGCGCCAGCAGCCAGGTCACTCCGAATTACGAGCAGTACTTC

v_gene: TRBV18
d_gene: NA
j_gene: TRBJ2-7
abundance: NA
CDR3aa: CASSPGQGNSYEQYF
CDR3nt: TGTGCCAGCTCCCCCGGACAAGGGAACTCCTACGAGCAGTACTTC

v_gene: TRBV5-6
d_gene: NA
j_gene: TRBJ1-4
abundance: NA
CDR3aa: CASSGGEEKLFF
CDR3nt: TGTGCCAGCAGCGGGGGGGAGGAAAAACTGTTTTTT

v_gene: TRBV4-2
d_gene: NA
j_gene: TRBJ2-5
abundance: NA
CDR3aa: CASSQGGGQETQYF
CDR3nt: TGTGCCAGCAGCCAAGGTGGCGGCCAAGAGACCCAGTACTTC

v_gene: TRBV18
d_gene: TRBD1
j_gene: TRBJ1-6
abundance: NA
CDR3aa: CASSSGTGGNSPLHF
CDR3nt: TGTGCCAGCTCGTCCGGGACAGGGGGAAATTCACCCCTCCACTTT

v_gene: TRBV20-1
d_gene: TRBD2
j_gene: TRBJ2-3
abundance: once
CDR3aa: CSAGLVDTQYF
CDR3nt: TGCAGTGCAGGACTAGTAGATACGCAGTATTTT

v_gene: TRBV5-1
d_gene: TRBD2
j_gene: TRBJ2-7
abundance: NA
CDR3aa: CASSFGGRDEQYF
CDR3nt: TGCGCCAGCAGCTTCGGCGGGAGGGACGAGCAGTACTTC

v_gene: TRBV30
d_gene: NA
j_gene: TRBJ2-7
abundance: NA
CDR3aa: CAWSVLAPGEQYF
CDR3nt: TGTGCCTGGAGTGTGCTTGCCCCGGGGGAGCAGTACTTC

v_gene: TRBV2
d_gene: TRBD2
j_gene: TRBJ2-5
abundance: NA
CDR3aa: CASSYSSGGTLAGETQYF
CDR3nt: TGTGCCAGCAGTTATTCTAGCGGGGGGACACTGGCGGGAGAGACCCAGTACTTC

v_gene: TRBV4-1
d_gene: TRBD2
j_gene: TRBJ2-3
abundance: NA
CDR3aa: CASSQDDRGGGTDTQYF
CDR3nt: TGCGCCAGCAGCCAAGATGATCGCGGGGGGGGGACAGATACGCAGTATTTT

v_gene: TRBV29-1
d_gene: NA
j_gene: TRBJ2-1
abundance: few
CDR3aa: CSVERQSSYNEQFF
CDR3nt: TGCAGCGTGGAAAGACAGAGCTCCTACAATGAGCAGTTCTTC

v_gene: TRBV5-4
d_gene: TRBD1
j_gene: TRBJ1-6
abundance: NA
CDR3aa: CASSLLDRDNSPLHF
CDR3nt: TGTGCCAGCAGCTTGCTTGACAGGGACAATTCACCCCTCCACTTT

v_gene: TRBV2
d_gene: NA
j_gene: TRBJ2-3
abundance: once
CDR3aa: CASSGPRGASTDTQYF
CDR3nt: TGTGCCAGCAGTGGACCTCGGGGGGCAAGCACAGATACGCAGTATTTT

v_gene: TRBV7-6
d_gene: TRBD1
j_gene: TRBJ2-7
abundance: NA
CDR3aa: CASSPSTGVGGEQYF
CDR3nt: TGTGCCAGCAGCCCGTCAACAGGGGTCGGTGGTGAGCAGTACTTC

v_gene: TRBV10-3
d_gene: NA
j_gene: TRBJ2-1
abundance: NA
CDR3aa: CAIMGGVNEQFF
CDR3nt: TGTGCCATCATGGGGGGAGTAAATGAGCAGTTCTTC

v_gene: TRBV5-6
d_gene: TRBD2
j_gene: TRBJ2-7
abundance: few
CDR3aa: CASSLSPSGGPEQYF
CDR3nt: TGTGCCAGCAGCTTGTCCCCTAGCGGGGGCCCCGAGCAGTACTTC

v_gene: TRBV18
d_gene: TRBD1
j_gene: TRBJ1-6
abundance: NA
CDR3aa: CASSPGQVENSPLHF
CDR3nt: TGTGCCAGCTCACCGGGACAGGTCGAAAATTCACCCCTCCACTTT

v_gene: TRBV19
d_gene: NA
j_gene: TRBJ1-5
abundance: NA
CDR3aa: CASSIVRGSEQPQHF
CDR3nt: TGTGCCAGTAGTATTGTACGGGGGTCGGAGCAGCCCCAGCATTTT

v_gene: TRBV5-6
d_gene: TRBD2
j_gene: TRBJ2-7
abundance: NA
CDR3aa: CASSGGLAMGEQYF
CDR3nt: TGTGCCAGCAGCGGGGGACTAGCGATGGGCGAGCAGTACTTC

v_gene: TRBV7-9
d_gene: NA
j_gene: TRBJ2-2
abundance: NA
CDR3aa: CASSFVIAEGTGELFF
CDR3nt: TGTGCCAGCAGCTTCGTAATAGCGGAAGGCACCGGGGAGCTGTTTTTT

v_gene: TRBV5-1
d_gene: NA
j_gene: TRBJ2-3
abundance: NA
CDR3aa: CASSLDQATDTQYF
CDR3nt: TGCGCCAGCAGCTTGGATCAAGCCACAGATACGCAGTATTTT

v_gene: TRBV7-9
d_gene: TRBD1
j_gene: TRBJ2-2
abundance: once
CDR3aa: CASSPGTDTGELFF
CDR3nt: TGTGCCAGCAGCCCCGGGACAGACACCGGGGAGCTGTTTTTT

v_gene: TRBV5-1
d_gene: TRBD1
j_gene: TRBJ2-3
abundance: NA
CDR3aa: CASSLSNRDSLRYF
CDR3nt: TGCGCCAGCAGCCTTTCCAACCGGGACAGCCTCAGGTATTTT

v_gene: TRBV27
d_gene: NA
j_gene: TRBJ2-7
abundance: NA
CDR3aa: CASSLSSGAPYEQYF
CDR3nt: TGTGCCAGCAGTTTAAGTTCAGGGGCCCCCTACGAGCAGTACTTC

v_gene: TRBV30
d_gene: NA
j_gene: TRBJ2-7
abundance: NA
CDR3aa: CAWRTGIDEQYF
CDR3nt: TGTGCCTGGAGAACGGGTATTGACGAGCAGTACTTC

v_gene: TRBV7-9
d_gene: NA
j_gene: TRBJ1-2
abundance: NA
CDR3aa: CASSLEDRRYTF
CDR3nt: TGTGCCAGCAGCTTGGAGGACAGACGCTACACCTTC

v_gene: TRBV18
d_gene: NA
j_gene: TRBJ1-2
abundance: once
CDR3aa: CASSPSGTSGYGYTF
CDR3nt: TGTGCCAGCTCACCGTCAGGAACAAGTGGCTATGGCTACACCTTC

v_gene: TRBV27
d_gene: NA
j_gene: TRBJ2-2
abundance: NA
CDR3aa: CASSLSAPGELFF
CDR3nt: TGTGCCAGCAGTTTATCAGCGCCCGGGGAGCTGTTTTTT

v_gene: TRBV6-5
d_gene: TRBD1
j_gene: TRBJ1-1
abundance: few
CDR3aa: CASSHRDSLTFF
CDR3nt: TGTGCCAGCAGCCACAGGGACAGCCTCACTTTCTTT

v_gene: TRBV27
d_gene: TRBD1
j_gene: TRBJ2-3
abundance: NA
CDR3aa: CASSPWDRISTDTQYF
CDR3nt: TGTGCCAGCAGTCCTTGGGACAGGATCTCCACAGATACGCAGTATTTT

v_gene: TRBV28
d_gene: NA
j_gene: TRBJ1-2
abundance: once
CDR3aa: CASSKQGANYGYTF
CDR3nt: TGTGCCAGTAGTAAGCAAGGAGCTAACTATGGCTACACCTTC

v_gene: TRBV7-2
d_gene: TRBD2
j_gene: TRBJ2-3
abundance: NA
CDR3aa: CASSDRTSGRGDTQYF
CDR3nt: TGTGCCAGCAGCGACCGGACTAGCGGGAGGGGGGATACGCAGTATTTT

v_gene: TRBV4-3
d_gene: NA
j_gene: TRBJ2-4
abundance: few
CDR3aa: CASSQAGFKNIQYF
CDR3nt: TGCGCCAGCAGCCAAGCCGGGTTCAAAAACATTCAGTACTTC

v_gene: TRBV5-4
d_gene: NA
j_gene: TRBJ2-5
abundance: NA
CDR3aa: CASSLAGQTQYF
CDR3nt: TGTGCCAGCAGCTTGGCGGGTCAGACCCAGTACTTC

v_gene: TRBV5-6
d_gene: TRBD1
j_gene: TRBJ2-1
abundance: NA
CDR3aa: CASSPTGVYNEQFF
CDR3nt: TGTGCCAGCAGCCCTACAGGGGTCTACAATGAGCAGTTCTTC

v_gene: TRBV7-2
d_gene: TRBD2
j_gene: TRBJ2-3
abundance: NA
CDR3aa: CASSPRRLAGGTDTQYF
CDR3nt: TGTGCCAGCAGCCCAAGGAGGCTAGCGGGGGGCACAGATACGCAGTATTTT

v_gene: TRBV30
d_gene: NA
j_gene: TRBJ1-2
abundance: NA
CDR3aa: CAWGRGWFGYTF
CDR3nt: TGTGCCTGGGGGCGTGGGTGGTTTGGCTACACCTTC

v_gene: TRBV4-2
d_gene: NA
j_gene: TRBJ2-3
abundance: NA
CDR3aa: CASSQRDTGDTQYF
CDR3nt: TGTGCCAGCAGCCAGAGGGACACCGGGGATACGCAGTATTTT

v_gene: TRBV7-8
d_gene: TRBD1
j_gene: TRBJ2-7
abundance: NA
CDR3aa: CASSYLQGAEYEQYF
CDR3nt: TGTGCCAGCAGCTACCTACAGGGGGCAGAATACGAGCAGTACTTC

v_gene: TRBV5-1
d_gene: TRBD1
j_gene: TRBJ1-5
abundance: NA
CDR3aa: CASSLRQGDQPQHF
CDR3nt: TGCGCCAGCAGCTTGCGACAGGGAGATCAGCCCCAGCATTTT

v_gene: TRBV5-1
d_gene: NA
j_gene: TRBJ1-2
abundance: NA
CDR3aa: CASSLGQFSDGYTF
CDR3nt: TGCGCCAGCAGCTTGGGACAATTTTCAGATGGCTACACCTTC

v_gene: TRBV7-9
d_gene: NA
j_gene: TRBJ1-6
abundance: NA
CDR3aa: CASSPAGSSYNSPLHF
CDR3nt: TGTGCCAGCAGCCCTGCCGGGAGCTCCTATAATTCACCCCTCCACTTT

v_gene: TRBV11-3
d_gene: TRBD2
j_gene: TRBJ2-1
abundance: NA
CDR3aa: CASSRGELAGNNEQFF
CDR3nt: TGTGCCAGCAGCCGAGGGGAACTAGCGGGGAACAATGAGCAGTTCTTC

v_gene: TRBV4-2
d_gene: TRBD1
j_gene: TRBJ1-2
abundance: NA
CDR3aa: CASSQVTGLTINYGYTF
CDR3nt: TGTGCCAGCAGCCAAGTGACAGGGTTAACGATTAACTATGGCTACACCTTC

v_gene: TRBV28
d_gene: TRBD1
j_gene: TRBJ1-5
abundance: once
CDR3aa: CANSQGQGHQPQHF
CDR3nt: TGTGCCAACAGCCAAGGACAGGGTCATCAGCCCCAGCATTTT

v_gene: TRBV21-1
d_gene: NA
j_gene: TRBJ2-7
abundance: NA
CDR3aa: CASSKGVRGLPLYEQYF
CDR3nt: TGTGCCAGCAGCAAAGGGGTGAGGGGACTACCTCTCTACGAGCAGTACTTC

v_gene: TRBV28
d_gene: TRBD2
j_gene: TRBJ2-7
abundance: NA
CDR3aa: CASSYPGGSYEQYF
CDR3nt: TGTGCCAGCAGTTACCCGGGGGGTTCCTACGAGCAGTACTTC

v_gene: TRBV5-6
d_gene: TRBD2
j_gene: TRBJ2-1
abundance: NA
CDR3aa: CASSFIRGSGGEYNEQFF
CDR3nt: TGTGCCAGCAGCTTTATCCGAGGGAGCGGGGGGGAATACAATGAGCAGTTCTTC

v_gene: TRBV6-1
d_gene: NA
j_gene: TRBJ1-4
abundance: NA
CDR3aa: CASSDLPSRSEKLFF
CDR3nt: TGTGCCAGCAGTGACCTACCGTCCCGGAGTGAAAAACTGTTTTTT

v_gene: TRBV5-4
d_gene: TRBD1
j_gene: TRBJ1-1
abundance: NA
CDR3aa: CASSPPGQGLLGTEAFF
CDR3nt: TGTGCCAGCAGCCCCCCGGGACAGGGCCTCTTGGGCACTGAAGCTTTCTTT